These 10 T cell receptor beta chains were all obtained from the same sample, sequenced in a study of T cells in Graves' hyperthyroidism and ophthalmopathy. It was RNA transcripts that yielded the amplified TCR beta CDR3 regions. An initial round of RT-PCR targeting the TCR CDR3 relied on the HTBI primer set. Using its own MiXCR run on the multiplex PCR reads, TCRdb lists one record per CDR3 protein. In the table there are fewer than 750,000 distinct CDR3 sequences, roughly 15% of which are singletons. The material sequenced was blood. These receptors were collected from a woman aged 40 to 50 with Graves' ophthalmopathy.

This clonotype was seen only a few times. The chain has TRBV2 and TRBJ2-5; 9 nucleotides agree with TRBD1. V was clipped by 11 bases and J by 2 bases; unmatched bases: 6. The CDR3 covers 13 residues. Per germline, CDR1 SNHLY and CDR2 FYNNEI. The CDR3 DNA sequence: TGTGCCTTCACGGGGACAGGGCAAGAGACCCAGTACTTC. This sequence encodes CAFTGTGQETQYF.

This clonotype was recorded many times. V is TRBV6-5 and J is TRBJ2-5; a possible D gene is TRBD2 (6 bases). V lost 0 bases and J 3 bases, leaving 8 bases between the germline ends. This CDR3 has 14 residues. Germline V gene data show CDR1 as MNHEY and CDR2 as SVGAGI. CDR3 amino acids: CASSYSASEETQYF. The CDR3 bases are TGTGCCAGCAGTTACTCGGCTAGCGAAGAGACCCAGTACTTC.

This clonotype has more than one count but fewer than ten. This chain uses TRBV19 with TRBJ1-3; D uncertain. Germline loops: CDR1 LNHDA, CDR2 SQIVND (reference sequence). This CDR3 contains 13 residues. The V end lost 9 bases, the J end lost 2 bases, and 11 bases lay between the germline ends. The CDR3 loop reads CASRTRTGNTIYF. CDR3 DNA sequence: TGTGCCAGCCGGACGCGGACTGGAAACACCATATATTTT.

Many counts were recorded for this clonotype. The chain recombines TRBV7-2 with TRBJ1-1, with a possible D match to TRBD1 (5 bases). V shed 5 bases and J shed 1 base, with 11 bases lying between them. The CDR3 extends over 14 amino acids. Looked up from germline, CDR1 is SGHTA and CDR2 is FQGNSA. The CDR3 DNA reads TGTGCCAGCAGCCGTGGGGGACGGAACACTGAAGCTTTCTTT. Its protein is CASSRGGRNTEAFF.

This clonotype was counted many times. V usage is TRBV27 and J usage is TRBJ2-7, with D possibly TRBD2 on 6 matching bases. Germline CDR1 reads MNHEY; CDR2 reads SMNVEV (reference sequence). V was pared by 8 bases and J by 0 bases, with 17 bases between. This CDR3 has 15 amino acids. Written as DNA, the CDR3 is TGTGCCAGCCGTAAGTCGGGGGACTTCTCCTACGAGCAGTACTTC. Its translation: CASRKSGDFSYEQYF.

Ten or more counts support this clonotype. CDR3 loop: CASSQLTSTETQYF. The CDR3, as DNA: TGTGCCAGCAGCCAGCTCACTAGCACGGAGACCCAGTACTTC. This chain links TRBV14 with TRBJ2-5; D is perhaps TRBD2 (6 bases). V was pared by 3 bases and J by 5 bases, with 13 bases between. Germline CDR1 SGHDN, CDR2 FVKESK. The CDR3 contains 14 residues.

This clonotype was found many times. The V call is TRBV29-1, the J call TRBJ1-2; possibly TRBD1 for D (6 bases). The ends were cut back, 4 bases at V and 3 bases at J, with 15 bases in the middle. CDR1 and CDR2 (germline): SQVTM, ANQGSEA. The CDR3 totals 14 residues. The CDR3 is CSVGRGELDYGYTF. The CDR3 coding sequence is TGCAGCGTTGGTAGGGGGGAACTAGACTATGGCTACACCTTC.

Only a few counts were recorded for this clonotype. This chain connects TRBV5-4 to TRBJ2-7; no definite D call. Germline V CDR1 and CDR2: SGHNT, YYREEE (reference sequence). The CDR3 extends over 14 amino acids. Trimming took 4 bases from V and 5 from J, leaving 16 bases between them. The CDR3, as DNA: TGTGCCAGCAGCGCCTCGTGGGCCGCGGACGAGCAGTACTTC. Translated, it gives CASSASWAADEQYF.

This sequence joins TRBV27 and TRBJ1-6; TRBD1 might be the D (5 bases). This CDR3 has 15 residues. Trimming pared 6 bases from V and 14 bases from J, leaving 23 bases between. Germline V gene lookup returns CDR1 MNHEY and CDR2 SMNVEV (reference sequence). CDR3 nucleotide sequence: TGTGCCAGCAGACTTATAGGAGGGGAGATGGGGACCCTCCACTTT. Its protein product is CASRLIGGEMGTLHF.

There are a few counts of this clonotype. The rearrangement links TRBV19 to TRBJ2-7; D is perhaps TRBD1 (5 bases). The CDR3 has 15 amino acids. The V end was cut by 2 bases, the J end by 0 bases, with 11 bases between. Germline CDR1 is LNHDA and CDR2 is SQIVND (reference sequence). The CDR3 DNA sequence: TGTGCCAGTAGTATAACCACAGGTAGCTCCTACGAGCAGTACTTC. This gives the protein CASSITTGSSYEQYF.